This T cell receptor (beta chain) originates from a study of shared clonotypes between healthy human individuals. Study background: The donors, a couple of women and a few men, were aged 18 to 49.

General study points: Limitation of the genetic and exposure-history diversity represented came from the few donors.

The CDR3 sequence is 17 residues long. The germline V and J ends were trimmed by 5 bases and 0 bases, with 15 bases remaining between them. Germline V gene sequence: CDR1 SGHRS, CDR2 YFSETQ. Concerning this clone itself: Its antigen is undetermined.

The CD4+ fraction was divided into a CD45RA+ naive subset and a CD45RA-negative memory subset. Sorted-subset replicate PCRs used around 0.2 ug DNA, some 33,000 T cell genomes. TCRdb's copy holds only in-frame clones and misses some; the assay was immunoSEQ multiplex PCR. The data contain 780,000 or so clones, about two thirds of them singletons. The TCR originated in a woman between 25 and 40 years old in good health. J is TRBJ2-6 and V is TRBV5-1; D not certain. Sequenced input: memory CD4+ T cells sorted from blood. Subset denoted: CD45RA-negative fraction. CDR3 DNA: TGCGCCAGCAGATTCGGTGAGATATTCTCTGGGGCCAACGTCCTGACTTTC. It encodes CASRFGEIFSGANVLTF. Full variable domain (remainder filled in from reference TRBV5-1 and TRBJ2-6): KAGVTQTPRYLIKTRGQQVTLSCSPISGHRSVSWYQQTPGQGLQFLFEYFSETQRNKGNFPGRFSGRQFSNSRSEMNVSTLELGDSALYLCASRFGEIFSGANVLTFGAGSRLTVL.